This TCR beta chain was observed in a study of cytomegalovirus exposure and HLA in healthy donors. Overall study context: The roughly 110 validation repertoires used the same platform as the 650 to 850 first-cohort repertoires, a later analysis reported.

Some clones are missing from TCRdb's copy, which holds only in-frame ones; the method was immunoSEQ multiplex PCR. The profile covers some 290,000 clones, with 88% appearing a single time and over 0.9% taken by the ten largest. Broader study findings: Among TCR beta chains, those listed as cytomegalovirus-associated numbered more than 150. The CMV antigen specificity of three CMV-associated chains was confirmed through in vitro analysis. Using the classifier, cytomegalovirus status was reportedly diagnosed with high specificity and sensitivity.

This clone was seen once. Its antigen remains unknown. V gave up 4 bases and J gave up 6 bases, with 10 bases separating them. The CDR3 consists of 12 residues. In germline, CDR1 is SGHNT, CDR2 YYREEE (reference sequence). The sample consisted of PBMCs. The receptor's source is a man under 40 in good health and CMV-seronegative. J is TRBJ1-2 and V is TRBV5-4; TRBD1 might be the D (5 bases). The CDR3 here is CASSPDRDGYTF. The CDR3 DNA sequence: TGTGCCAGCAGCCCCGACAGAGATGGCTACACCTTC.